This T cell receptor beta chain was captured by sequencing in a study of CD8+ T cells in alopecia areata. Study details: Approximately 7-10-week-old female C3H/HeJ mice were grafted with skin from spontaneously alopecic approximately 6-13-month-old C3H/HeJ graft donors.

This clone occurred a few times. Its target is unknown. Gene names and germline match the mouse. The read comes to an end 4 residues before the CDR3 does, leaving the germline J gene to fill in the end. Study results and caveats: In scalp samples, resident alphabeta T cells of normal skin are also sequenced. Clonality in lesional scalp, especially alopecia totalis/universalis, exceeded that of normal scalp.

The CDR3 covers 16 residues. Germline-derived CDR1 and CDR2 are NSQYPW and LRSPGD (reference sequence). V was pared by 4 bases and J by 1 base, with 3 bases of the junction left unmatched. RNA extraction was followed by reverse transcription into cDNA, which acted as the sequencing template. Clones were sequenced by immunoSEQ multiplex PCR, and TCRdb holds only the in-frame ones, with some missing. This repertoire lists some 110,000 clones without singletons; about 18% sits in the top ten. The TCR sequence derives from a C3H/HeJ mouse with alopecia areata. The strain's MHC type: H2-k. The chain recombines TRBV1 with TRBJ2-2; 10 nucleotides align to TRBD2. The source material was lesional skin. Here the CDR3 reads CTCSDRLGGNTGQLYF. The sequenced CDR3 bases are TGCACCTGCAGTGATCGACTGGGGGGAAACACCGGG. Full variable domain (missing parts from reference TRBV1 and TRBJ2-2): VTLLEQNPRWRLVPRGQAVNLRCILKNSQYPWMSWYQQDLQKQLQWLFTLRSPGDKEVKSLPGADYLATRVTDTELRLQVANMSQGRTLYCTCSDRLGGNTGQLYFGEGSKLTVL.